Shown below are 12 T cell receptor beta chains from a single sample sequenced in a study of cytomegalovirus exposure and HLA in healthy donors. PCR primers comprised 60 Vbeta and 13 Jbeta primers. Profiling relied on immunoSEQ multiplex PCR, and the TCRdb table lists in-frame clones only, not all of them. The specimen's table records 140,000 to 150,000 clones. Sample: PBMCs. These receptors all come from a male donor in good health and CMV-seronegative.

This rearrangement joins TRBV10-3 to TRBJ1-5; D is perhaps TRBD1 (6 bases). The CDR3 loop spans 12 amino acids. In germline, CDR1 is ENHRY, CDR2 SYGVKD. The V and J ends lost 9 bases and 4 bases respectively, with 10 bases between them. The CDR3 sequence is CAIRTGNQPQHF. CDR3 nucleotide sequence: TGTGCCATTAGAACAGGGAATCAGCCCCAGCATTTT.

This chain joins TRBV5-6 and TRBJ1-1; D may be TRBD1 (6 bases). Looked up from germline, CDR1 is SGHDT and CDR2 is YYEEEE. There are 13 residues in the CDR3. V was trimmed by 1 base and J by 6 bases, leaving 10 bases between them. CDR3 sequence reads: CASSLTGLPEAFF. Written as DNA, the CDR3 is TGTGCCAGCAGCTTGACAGGGTTGCCTGAAGCTTTCTTT.

CDR3 coding DNA: TGTGCCACCCGTAGGGGACAGCCAAGCCTCTTTAACTACGAGCAGTACTTC. Amino acid sequence: CATRRGQPSLFNYEQYF. J is TRBJ2-5 and V is TRBV10-3, with 7 positions matching TRBD1. Judging by the DNA end, TRBJ2-7 fits better; the J call may be wrong. CDR3 size: 17 residues. Looked up from germline, CDR1 is ENHRY and CDR2 is SYGVKD.

The chain links TRBV27 to TRBJ1-4, with TRBD1 matching over 8 bases. Germline CDR1 and CDR2: MNHEY and SMNVEV (reference sequence). The CDR3 runs to 15 residues. The junction had 6 bases not matched to a gene; V was cut back by 5 bases and J by 4 bases. The CDR3 DNA follows: TGTGCCAGCAGTCCCTGGACAGGGAGTAATGAAAAACTGTTTTTT. It yields the protein CASSPWTGSNEKLFF.

This CDR3 is CASRPPGLAGGRQYF. CDR3 nucleotide sequence: TGTGCCAGCAGGCCCCCGGGACTAGCGGGAGGGCGGCAGTACTTC. This chain links TRBV6-5 with TRBJ2-7, with 16 positions matching TRBD2. Trimming at V came to 6 bases and at J to 9 bases, leaving 8 bases not matched to a gene. This CDR3 has 15 residues. Germline CDR1 is MNHEY and CDR2 is SVGAGI.

This chain links TRBV27 with TRBJ1-4; D is perhaps TRBD1 (6 bases). The CDR3 is 13 residues long. V was trimmed by 10 bases and J by 4 bases, leaving 13 bases between them. In germline, CDR1 is MNHEY, CDR2 SMNVEV (reference sequence). The chain's CDR3 is CATAGQFNEKLFF. The CDR3 DNA reads TGTGCCACCGCCGGACAGTTTAATGAAAAACTGTTTTTT. Full variable domain (missing parts from reference TRBV27 and TRBJ1-4): EAQVTQNPRYLITVTGKKLTVTCSQNMNHEYMSWYRQDPGLGLRQIYYSMNVEVTDKGDVPEGYKVSRKEKRNFPLILESPSPNQTSLYFCATAGQFNEKLFFGSGTQLSVL.

This rearrangement joins TRBV6-5 to TRBJ1-2, with TRBD1 matching 12 bases. V shed 7 bases, J shed 8 bases, and the junction held 11 bases outside the gene matches. Germline lookup yields CDR1 MNHEY and CDR2 SVGAGI. The length of the CDR3 is 15 residues. The CDR3 spells CASTKQTGTGGGYTF. The CDR3, as DNA: TGTGCCAGCACCAAACAGACAGGGACAGGGGGCGGCTACACCTTC.

The CDR3 loop reads CASSLGGGNTIYF. CDR3 sequence (DNA): TGTGCCAGCAGCTTGGGCGGCGGAAACACCATATATTTT. The J gene is TRBJ1-3, the V gene TRBV5-6; D gene unclear. The CDR3 consists of 13 residues. Germline values: CDR1 SGHDT, CDR2 YYEEEE. V lost 0 bases to trimming and J lost 4 bases, with 5 bases between them.

The chain has TRBV6-1 and TRBJ2-5; 7 bases agree with TRBD2. Germline-derived CDR1 and CDR2 are MNHNS and SASEGT. The CDR3 runs 16 residues. V dropped 3 bases and J dropped 5; count of bases not matched to a gene: 12. For the CDR3, the DNA is TGTGCCAGCAGTGAGTCGTTGGGGGAGGGCCGGGAGACCCAGTACTTC. Translated, it gives CASSESLGEGRETQYF.

The chain's CDR3 is CASSDIAGGSIYEQYF. DNA of the CDR3: TGTGCCAGCTCAGATATAGCGGGGGGCTCCATCTACGAGCAGTACTTC. V usage is TRBV18 and J usage is TRBJ2-7, with TRBD2 matching 10 bases. After removal of 5 bases from V and 3 bases from J, the junction contained 10 bases not matched to a gene. This CDR3 region has 16 residues. Per germline, CDR1 KGHSH and CDR2 LQKENI. The full variable domain, in which reference TRBV18 and TRBJ2-7 provide the parts outside the CDR3, is NAGVMQNPRHLVRRRGQEARLRCSPMKGHSHVYWYRQLPEEGLKFMVYLQKENIIDESGMPKERFSAEFPKEGPSILRIQQVVRGDSAAYFCASSDIAGGSIYEQYFGPGTRLTVT.

V usage is TRBV6-1 and J usage is TRBJ1-2, with TRBD1 matching 10 bases. From germline, CDR1 is MNHNS and CDR2 SASEGT. V lost 10 bases, J lost 4 bases, and 3 bases stayed unmatched. The CDR3 is made up of 12 amino acids. CDR3 sequence reads: CANWDRGYGYTF. DNA of the CDR3: TGTGCCAACTGGGACAGGGGCTATGGCTACACCTTC.

The CDR3 DNA is TGTGCCACCAGCAGAGGGGAGGGGGGGTTAGAGACCCAGTACTTC. Encoded protein: CATSRGEGGLETQYF. The V and J genes are TRBV15 and TRBJ2-5, with D possibly being TRBD2 (7 bases). This CDR3 is built from 15 residues. CDR1 is LNHNV, CDR2 YYDKDF, per germline (reference sequence). Trimming removed 1 base at V and 4 bases at J, with 13 bases between.